These 27 T cell receptor beta chains came from one sample sequenced in a study of identical twins. MiXCR, run by TCRdb on the 5' RACE reads, gives a single entry per CDR3 protein. This table has hundreds of thousands of distinct CDR3 sequences, around 6.1% appearing once. The sequenced material came from naive T cells sorted from blood. Source of these receptors: a man between 18 and 35 years old in good health.

This chain connects TRBV11-2 to TRBJ2-3; the match to TRBD2 covers 11 bases. This CDR3 spans 18 amino acids. The trim removed 2 bases at V and 0 bases at J, leaving 7 bases unmatched. The germline V gene encodes CDR1 SGHAT and CDR2 FQNNGV. The CDR3 DNA reads as TGTGCCAGCAGCTTAAGGATAACTAGCGGGGGTAGCACAGATACGCAGTATTTT. Protein sequence: CASSLRITSGGSTDTQYF. Drawing the rest from reference TRBV11-2 and TRBJ2-3, the complete variable domain is EAGVAQSPRYKIIEKRQSVAFWCNPISGHATLYWYQQILGQGPKLLIQFQNNGVVDDSQLPKDRFSAERLKGVDSTLKIQPAKLEDSAVYLCASSLRITSGGSTDTQYFGPGTRLTVL.

This clonotype came up a few times. The chain joins TRBV10-3 to TRBJ2-2; no definite D call. Germline V gives CDR1 ENHRY, CDR2 SYGVKD. V shed 0 bases and J shed 5 bases, with 10 bases lying between them. The CDR3 has 15 amino acids. CDR3 region: CAISESIGVTGELFF. CDR3 DNA sequence: TGTGCCATCAGTGAGTCGATTGGGGTTACCGGGGAGCTGTTTTTT.

This clonotype was observed a handful of times. This chain connects TRBV7-9 to TRBJ1-3; D not certain. The CDR3 totals 14 residues. V shed 3 bases and J shed 3 bases, with 9 bases lying between them. The germline V gene encodes CDR1 SEHNR and CDR2 FQNEAQ (reference sequence). The DNA for the CDR3 is TGTGCCAGCAGCTTCAGTTCAGTTGGAAACACCATATATTTT. Translated: CASSFSSVGNTIYF. The variable domain in full, with the rest retrieved from reference TRBV7-9 and TRBJ1-3, is DTGVSQNPRHKITKRGQNVTFRCDPISEHNRLYWYRQTLGQGPEFLTYFQNEAQLEKSRLLSDRFSAERPKGSFSTLEIQRTEQGDSAMYLCASSFSSVGNTIYFGEGSWLTVV.

The sample holds many counts of this clonotype. This CDR3 is CASSYAPDSYEQYF. DNA for the CDR3: TGTGCCAGCAGTTATGCCCCGGACAGCTACGAGCAGTACTTC. The chain is built from TRBV6-5 and TRBJ2-7; possibly TRBD1 for D (6 bases). This CDR3 has 14 residues. Germline V gives CDR1 MNHEY, CDR2 SVGAGI. Between the trimmed V and J ends, which lost 3 bases and 3 bases, there was a span of 12 bases.

This clonotype has ten or more counts. This chain connects TRBV6-1 to TRBJ1-6; 7 bases line up with TRBD1. This CDR3 comprises 14 residues. The J segment lost 10 bases and the V segment lost 6 bases, leaving 9 bases of the junction unmatched. CDR1 is MNHNS and CDR2 is SASEGT in the germline V gene. The CDR3 region has the DNA TGTGCCAGCAGACAGATGGAGGGGGCCTCACCCCTCCACTTT. As protein: CASRQMEGASPLHF.

This clonotype was seen repeatedly, ten times or more. The chain has TRBV7-9 and TRBJ1-4; D remains ambiguous. Germline V gene sequence: CDR1 SEHNR, CDR2 FQNEAQ (reference sequence). V lost 6 bases to trimming and J lost 7 bases, with 9 bases between them. CDR3 length equals 12 residues. The CDR3 DNA follows: TGTGCCAGCAGAGACTTGAGTGAAAAACTGTTTTTT. This translates into CASRDLSEKLFF.

This clonotype was observed a few times. The chain is built from TRBV5-6 and TRBJ1-2; TRBD1 matches 8 bases. The CDR3 totals 15 residues. From germline, CDR1 is SGHDT and CDR2 YYEEEE. The ends lost 0 bases at V and 8 bases at J; junction bases unmatched: 9. CDR3 sequence (DNA): TGTGCCAGCAGCTTGGGGACAGGGACGCTGGACGGCTACACCTTC. It yields the protein CASSLGTGTLDGYTF. The entire variable domain, with the rest obtained from reference TRBV5-6 and TRBJ1-2, is as follows: DAGVTQSPTHLIKTRGQQVTLRCSPKSGHDTVSWYQQALGQGPQFIFQYYEEEERQRGNFPDRFSGHQFPNYSSELNVNALLLGDSALYLCASSLGTGTLDGYTFGSGTRLTVV.

V gene TRBV29-1 combines with J gene TRBJ1-1; possible D gene TRBD1, 5 bases. The germline V gene has CDR1 SQVTM and CDR2 ANQGSEA. The CDR3 sequence is 13 residues long. With 7 bases removed from V and 4 bases from J, the gap between germline ends came to 16 bases. CDR3 coding DNA: TGCAGCGCGGGGACGGGAGAGGTCACTGAAGCTTTCTTT. Its translation: CSAGTGEVTEAFF.

Only a few counts were recorded for this clonotype. Sequence at one end of the junction differs from germline and may be a read error. The chain carries TRBV9 and TRBJ2-5; 11 bases are a match to TRBD2. The CDR3 is 15 amino acids. CDR1 is SGDLS, CDR2 YYNGEE, per germline. The CDR3 here is CASSVDPGTSGVPHF. Here the CDR3 DNA reads TGTGCCAGCAGCGTAGACCCTGGGACTAGCGGAGTCCCTCACTTC.

This clonotype was counted many times. The V call is TRBV12-3 or TRBV12-4, the J call TRBJ2-7; 8 nucleotides match TRBD2. The CDR3 covers 16 residues. The trim removed 3 bases at V and 4 bases at J, leaving 11 bases unmatched. The DNA of the CDR3 is TGTGCCAGCAGTTTGCGAGTGGCGGGAGGCAGGTACGAGCAGTACGTC. It yields the protein CASSLRVAGGRYEQYV.

This chain connects TRBV10-3 to TRBJ1-3, with 7 bases matching TRBD1. Per the germline V gene, CDR1 is ENHRY and CDR2 is SYGVKD. The V and J ends lost 10 bases and 0 bases, in that order; junction bases with no gene match: 6. This CDR3 comprises 14 residues. CDR3 in DNA: TGTGCCACCGGGACAGCCGTCTCTGGAAACACCATATATTTT. This encodes CATGTAVSGNTIYF.

Worth noting for this clonotype: A clone one base away is much larger, so this may be a read error. The chain couples TRBV3-1 to TRBJ2-5, with D possibly TRBD2 on 6 matching bases. Germline CDR1 LGHDT, CDR2 YNNKEL (reference sequence). The CDR3 is made up of 12 amino acids. V lost 9 bases and J lost 6, with 14 bases in between. CDR3 protein: CARSLAVQTQYF. CDR3 nucleotide sequence: TGTGCCAGAAGCTTAGCGGTTCAGACCCAGTACTTC.

The sample holds many counts of this clonotype. The V call is TRBV4-3, the J call TRBJ1-2; 9 bases match TRBD1. Trimming removed 3 bases from V and 3 bases from J; junction bases left unmatched: 5. Germline V gene lookup returns CDR1 LGHNA and CDR2 YSLEER. The CDR3 loop spans 15 amino acids. This chain's CDR3 is CASSQGTGQDYGYTF. The CDR3 coding sequence is TGCGCCAGCAGCCAGGGGACAGGGCAGGACTATGGCTACACCTTC.

This clonotype has only a few counts. V usage is TRBV28 and J usage is TRBJ2-7; D is possibly TRBD2 (5 bases). Germline V gene lookup returns CDR1 MDHEN and CDR2 SYDVKM. V lost 3 bases and J 5 bases, leaving 11 bases between the germline ends. The CDR3 spans 13 residues. Here the CDR3 DNA reads TGTGCCAGCAGTTTTAGGACTTCTGACGAGCAGTACTTC. Translation: CASSFRTSDEQYF.

This chain uses TRBV14 with TRBJ2-7; 7 positions match TRBD2. CDR1 and CDR2 from the germline V gene are SGHDN and FVKESK. The V and J ends lost 0 bases and 4 bases, in that order; junction bases with no gene match: 9. The CDR3 is 16 amino acids. The CDR3 protein is CASSQDTAAGDYEQYF. CDR3 in DNA: TGTGCCAGCAGCCAAGACACGGCGGCGGGAGATTACGAGCAGTACTTC.

This clonotype was found many times. Its ends do not fully match the called genes, so a read error is possible. This chain links TRBV12-3 or TRBV12-4 with TRBJ1-5, with a weak D call TRBD1 (5 bases). The CDR3 loop spans 14 amino acids. In nucleotides, the CDR3 is TGCGCCAGCAGCTTAGGGGAGGGCAATCAGCCCCAGCATTTT. It codes for CASSLGEGNQPQHF.

This clonotype came up many times. The V call is TRBV7-9, the J call TRBJ2-2, with no clear D. The CDR3 is made up of 11 amino acids. The germline V and J ends were trimmed by 6 bases and 6 bases, with 5 bases remaining between them. Germline-derived CDR1 and CDR2 are SEHNR and FQNEAQ (reference sequence). The CDR3 loop reads CASSTAGELFF. The DNA of the CDR3 is TGTGCCAGCAGTACTGCCGGGGAGCTGTTTTTT.

V and J are TRBV7-9 and TRBJ1-2; D may be TRBD1 (6 bases). V was clipped by 3 bases and J by 6 bases, with 14 bases between them. Germline CDR1 SEHNR, CDR2 FQNEAQ (reference sequence). This CDR3 is built from 14 residues. The CDR3 coding sequence is TGTGCCAGCAGCTTGGGAAGGGGGGCCAATGGCTACACCTTC. Its translation: CASSLGRGANGYTF.

The gene calls are TRBV29-1 and TRBJ2-3; 9 bases agree with TRBD2. The CDR3 totals 13 residues. CDR1 SQVTM and CDR2 ANQGSEA come from the germline V gene. Unmatched junction bases numbered 4, after V lost 7 bases and J lost 2 bases. CDR3 sequence (DNA): TGCAGCGCGGGCGGGAGGGCCACAGATACGCAGTATTTT. Encoded protein: CSAGGRATDTQYF.

This clonotype was picked up many times. The chain is built from TRBV6-5 and TRBJ2-1; a possible D gene is TRBD1 (5 bases). The CDR3 contains 12 residues. Germline CDR1 reads MNHEY; CDR2 reads SVGAGI. V was shortened by 2 bases and J by 8 bases, with 7 bases between the two germline ends. The CDR3 bases are TGTGCCAGCAGTTACGCAGGGCATGAGCAGTTCTTC. Its translation is CASSYAGHEQFF.

This chain uses TRBV4-1 with TRBJ2-7; no firm D call. CDR1 MGHRA and CDR2 YSYEKL come from the germline V gene. V lost 0 bases, J lost 3 bases, and 6 bases lay in between. CDR3 length: 13 residues. CDR3 region: CASSQDLVYEQYF. CDR3 in DNA: TGCGCCAGCAGCCAAGATCTAGTCTACGAGCAGTACTTC.

The chain carries TRBV29-1 and TRBJ2-2; TRBD1 matches 12 bases. Losses at the gene ends were 5 bases for V and 5 bases for J; bases not matched to a gene: 6. CDR1 is SQVTM, CDR2 ANQGSEA, per germline. The CDR3 is made up of 15 amino acids. Here the CDR3 reads CSVPGQGAFTGELFF. CDR3 DNA sequence: TGCAGCGTTCCGGGACAGGGGGCTTTTACCGGGGAGCTGTTTTTT.

This clonotype was recorded a few times. The chain couples TRBV15 to TRBJ2-3; TRBD2 matches at 9 bases. Germline V gene sequence: CDR1 LNHNV, CDR2 YYDKDF (reference sequence). CDR3 length equals 16 residues. The V and J ends lost 3 bases and 2 bases, in that order; junction bases with no gene match: 6. The CDR3 DNA follows: TGTGCCACCAGCAGTCTGACTAGCGGAAACACAGATACGCAGTATTTT. Translated: CATSSLTSGNTDTQYF.

This clonotype was found many times. J is TRBJ1-1 and V is TRBV5-1; D remains unclear. Per the germline V gene, CDR1 is SGHRS and CDR2 is YFSETQ. The germline V and J ends were trimmed by 0 bases and 1 base, with 10 bases remaining between them. CDR3 length equals 15 residues. This chain's CDR3 is CASSLARTPNTEAFF. The CDR3, as DNA: TGCGCCAGCAGCTTGGCCCGTACCCCGAACACTGAAGCTTTCTTT.

The chain is built from TRBV9 and TRBJ2-7; no clear D gene. The CDR3 has 11 amino acids. CDR1 and CDR2 from the germline V gene are SGDLS and YYNGEE. The CDR3, as DNA: TGTGCCAGCAGCCCGACGGACGAGCGGTACGTC. It yields the protein CASSPTDERYV.

This chain joins TRBV20-1 and TRBJ2-5; D gene unclear. Looked up from germline, CDR1 is DFQATT and CDR2 is SNEGSKA (reference sequence). Trimming cost V 5 bases and J 3 bases, with 7 bases left between them. The CDR3 has 11 amino acids. The DNA for the CDR3 is TGCAGTGCTCGGACGGAAGAGACCCAGTACTTC. Translation gives CSARTEETQYF.

This clonotype was detected ten times or more. This chain links TRBV5-1 with TRBJ2-2, with 7 bases fitting TRBD2. The V gene end was trimmed by 2 bases and the J gene end by 3 bases; junction bases not matched to a gene: 4. CDR3 length equals 15 residues. Per the germline V gene, CDR1 is SGHRS and CDR2 is YFSETQ. The CDR3 nucleotides are TGCGCCAGCAGCTTACGCGGGAGCGACACCGGGGAGCTGTTTTTT. Protein product: CASSLRGSDTGELFF.